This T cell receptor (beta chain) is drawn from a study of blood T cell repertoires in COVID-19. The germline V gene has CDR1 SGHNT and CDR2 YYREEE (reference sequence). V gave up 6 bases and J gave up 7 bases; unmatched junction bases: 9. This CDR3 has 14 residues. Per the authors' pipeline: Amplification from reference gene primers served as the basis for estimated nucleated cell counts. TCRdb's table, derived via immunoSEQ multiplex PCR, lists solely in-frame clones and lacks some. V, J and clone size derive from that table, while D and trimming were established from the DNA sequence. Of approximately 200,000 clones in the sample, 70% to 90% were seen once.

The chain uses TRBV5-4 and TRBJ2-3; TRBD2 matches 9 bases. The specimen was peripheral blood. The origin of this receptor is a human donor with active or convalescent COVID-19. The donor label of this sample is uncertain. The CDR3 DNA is TGTGCCAGCAATGGGGCTAGCGGGGCCTATACGCAGTATTTT. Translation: CASNGASGAYTQYF. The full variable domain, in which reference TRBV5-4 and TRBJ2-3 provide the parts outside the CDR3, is ETGVTQSPTHLIKTRGQQVTLRCSSQSGHNTVSWYQQALGQGPQFIFQYYREEENGRGNFPPRFSGLQFPNYSSELNVNALELDDSALYLCASNGASGAYTQYFGPGTRLTVL.